The entry below describes one TCR beta chain. All patients were treatment-naive before thyroid surgery. This specimen belongs to a study of metastatic and nonmetastatic thyroid tumors. On the study more broadly: Repertoires from blood and tumor or nodule tissue of malignant and benign thyroid patients were compared.

CDR1 and CDR2 from the germline V gene are SGHAT and FQNNGV. The CDR3 has 13 amino acids. Trimming stripped 5 bases from V and 3 bases from J, with 10 bases between. Through MiXCR, TCRdb re-clonotyped the PCR reads. The sample carries tens of thousands of clones, 20% recorded once. Sequenced: blood. The chain uses TRBV11-2 and TRBJ1-2; a possible D gene is TRBD1 (6 bases). The receptor was isolated from a female donor with papillary thyroid cancer or a benign thyroid nodule (not recorded which). Some clones in this sample may be carry-over from other donors' samples. The CDR3, as DNA: TGTGCCAGCAGCAGGGGGGGTCACTATGGCTACACCTTC. It is translated as CASSRGGHYGYTF.